This T cell receptor beta chain was profiled in a study of beta chain features in type 1 diabetes. Overall study results and limits: Patients with type 1 diabetes showed fewer VDJ junction insertions and more deletions.

Of the isolated RNA, all was reverse transcribed, and so the sequenced material was expressed TCRB transcripts. Only in-frame clones appear in the TCRdb table, and some are missing; sequencing was by immunoSEQ multiplex PCR. The sample yields fewer than 650,000 clones, less than 20% seen once. The table lists this clone with a few counts. What it binds is not known. Averaging roughly 110 mL, one heparinised blood draw was given by each donor. A CD45RO/CCR7/CD25/CD127/CD95/CD27 panel sorted naive, central memory, regulatory and stem cell-like memory CD4+ cells. The sequenced material came from naive CD4+ T cells from blood. This receptor was obtained from a man between 18 and 29 years old in good health.

The CDR3 sequence: CASSQGRPITGGLYNEQFF. In DNA form, the CDR3 reads TGTGCCAGCAGCCAAGGAAGACCTATAACGGGAGGACTATACAATGAGCAGTTCTTC. The chain is built from TRBV4-2 and TRBJ2-1; the match to TRBD2 covers 7 bases. The CDR3 covers 19 residues. Germline trimming cut 1 base from V and 4 bases from J; bases unmatched to any gene: 16. Germline CDR1 is LGHNA and CDR2 is YNFKEQ.